This T cell receptor (beta chain) was obtained from a study of T-cell memory formation after mild COVID-19. Findings and limits, study-wide: CD4+ bias marked clones expanding day 15 to 37, unlike balanced contracting clones.

This CDR3 region has 14 residues. The V segment lost 5 bases and the J segment 2 bases; nucleotides outside the gene matches: 6. Employing constant-segment primers, 5'RACE generated TCR alpha and TCR beta cDNA libraries bearing sample barcodes and UMIs. TCRdb processed the 5' RACE reads anew with MiXCR; each CDR3 protein has one entry. The data show over 500,000 distinct CDR3 sequences, 17% seen once. This clonotype came up a few times. Its cognate antigen is unknown. The chain uses TRBV12-3 or TRBV12-4 and TRBJ2-7; 7 positions match TRBD1. This sequence originates from an adult woman who had mild COVID-19 (a few samples of this study predate the infection). Cell type and time point are not known. The sample taken for sequencing was PBMCs or a T cell subset sorted from them (not recorded which). Here the CDR3 DNA reads TGTGCCAGCAGTCCTCCGGGACAGCCCTACGAGCAGTACTTC. It yields the protein CASSPPGQPYEQYF.